This record concerns one T cell receptor (beta chain) sequence. Its antigen specificity is not known. Base qualities are missing; no much larger clone stands one base away. The Qiagen DNeasy kit was used to extract genomic DNA both from unsorted PBMCs and from the negatively selected CD4+ and CD8+ fractions. TCR beta CDR3 regions were amplified by immunoSEQ multiplex PCR using primers annealing to V and J segments. Amplification bias was minimized using a synthetic immune receptor repertoire, and residual bias was removed computationally after sequencing. Turning to the authors' computational methods: Repertoire diversity was quantified as the Shannon entropy index using custom Python scripts. Unsorted, CD4+ and CD8+ repertoires were analyzed separately, except in combined analyses where CD4+ and CD8+ sequences were merged in silico. A clone was considered expanded if an increase in frequency of at least 2-fold after treatment relative to C1D1 was found, and a pseudocount of 0.5 was applied to clones undetected at baseline. Singleton clones were defined as clones with 0 or 1 copy at C1D1, and non-singleton clones were defined as clones with 2 or more copies. Clones expanded in unsorted samples were assigned a CD4+, CD8+ or unknown annotation through matching of protein sequences in sorted samples from the same patient. Diversity changes from C1D1 to C4D1 were tested in paired samples using Wilcoxon tests. TCRdb took over this immuneACCESS table, retaining in-frame rearrangements with V and J assigned. Such tables are incomplete; in checked studies, under half of the missing clones stem from an unresolved V gene, and the remainder is unexplained. V and J calls and clone size come straight from that table; D and trimming were deduced from the DNA. For this sample the table gives 60,000 to 75,000 clones, of which roughly nine tenths were detected only once. The ten largest clonotypes hold approximately 9.9% of the sample.

From a lookup of the germline V gene (reference sequence), CDR1 and CDR2 are DFQATT and SNEGSKA. The CDR3 measures 10 amino acids from cysteine to phenylalanine. The sequence is cut down to CDR3 DNA, 30 bases in frame from base 1. The trim is 5 bases for V and 7 bases for J, with a gap of 8 bases between the germline ends. This sample is part of a study of PD-1 blockade in classical Hodgkin lymphoma (dated by TCRdb to the early 2020s). Describing the broader study: Nivolumab dosing was 3 mg/kg intravenously every 2 weeks, continuing until either disease progression or unacceptable toxicity. The study used TCR beta sequencing and CyTOF to define a peripheral blood immune signature of response to PD-1 blockade in classical Hodgkin lymphoma.

The time point label here, explained by the study, means: cycle 1 day 1 (C1D1), immediately before nivolumab initiation. Every trial patient had relapsed after autologous stem cell transplantation, and cohorts A, B and C differed in prior brentuximab vedotin exposure. The trial cohort was composed of under 70 patients with relapsed/refractory classical Hodgkin lymphoma, for whom complete response, partial response or progressive disease was recorded as best overall response. Single-agent nivolumab was administered to trial patients in the multi-cohort phase II CheckMate 205 trial. An independent review committee assessed best overall response using the 2007 International Working Group response criteria. PBMCs from the trial were collected at three points: immediately before nivolumab initiation (C1D1), and during therapy at cycle 2 day 1 and cycle 4 day 1. After peripheral blood was drawn into 8 mL Vacutainer Cell Preparation Tubes, PBMCs were isolated by centrifugation and then cryopreserved.

The study at large found these results: Among trial patients, those achieving complete response had baseline diversity similar to that of newly diagnosed patients, while diversity was significantly lower in partial responders and progressors. Newly diagnosed patients were reported to have lower baseline TCR diversity than healthy donors, and relapsed/refractory patients were reported to have lower baseline TCR diversity still. Diversity was lower in patients who began nivolumab less than 1 year after ASCT, so these patients were left out of later analyses to avoid confounding by immune reconstitution. A significant rise by C4D1 was seen in CD4+ but not CD8+ TCR diversity (p=0.0027 vs p=0.16), with the rise being most apparent in complete responders (p=0.02). The study was restricted to a single clinical trial cohort, and the causes of repertoire differences, possibly disease activity or prior therapy, were left undefined.

Source: peripheral blood mononuclear cells (PBMCs), taken at baseline. The sequence links TRBV20-1 to TRBJ1-2, with a weak D call of TRBD1 (5 bases match). The TCR was taken from a human donor with classical Hodgkin lymphoma. The bases are TGCAGTGCTTCACAGGCTGGCTACACCTTC. Protein translation: CSASQAGYTF.